Each of the 15 T cell receptor beta chains below was sequenced from the same sample in a study of blood T cell repertoires in COVID-19. Here immunoSEQ multiplex PCR was the method, and the copy in TCRdb shows in-frame clones only, minus some. The sample lists about 370,000 clones; 85% to 90% were seen once. Source material: PBMCs or T cells enriched from blood (not recorded which). These receptors originate from a woman aged 25-40 years who had recovered from COVID-19.

The genes are TRBV27 and TRBJ2-7, with 7 bases that match TRBD2. V trimming: 5 bases; J trimming: 6 bases; junction bases outside the gene matches: 7. This CDR3 comprises 13 residues. The V gene's germline CDR1 is MNHEY and CDR2 SMNVEV (reference sequence). Here the CDR3 reads CASSPRGGREQYF. CDR3 coding DNA: TGTGCCAGCAGTCCTCGCGGGGGTCGCGAGCAGTACTTC.

This clone was seen more than once but under ten times. The V call is TRBV9, the J call TRBJ2-7; 7 bases agree with TRBD2. V gave up 0 bases and J gave up 7 bases; unmatched junction bases: 4. The CDR3 is 13 residues long. Germline CDR1 is SGDLS and CDR2 is YYNGEE. The CDR3: CASSVAGGGEQYF. The CDR3 DNA reads TGTGCCAGCAGCGTAGCGGGAGGCGGGGAGCAGTACTTC.

The chain joins TRBV5-1 to TRBJ1-2; a possible D gene is TRBD1 (5 bases). The ends were cut back, 6 bases at V and 1 base at J, with 19 bases in the middle. The CDR3 is 16 amino acids. The germline CDR1 and CDR2 sequences are SGHRS and YFSETQ. The CDR3: CASTTGLPRLNYGYTF. For the CDR3, the DNA is TGCGCCAGCACCACGGGACTCCCAAGACTTAACTATGGCTACACCTTC.

There are a few counts of this clone. This rearrangement joins TRBV2 to TRBJ2-7; 7 nucleotides align to TRBD1. The V gene's germline CDR1 is SNHLY and CDR2 FYNNEI. The CDR3 runs 14 residues. With V trimmed by 7 bases and J by 2 bases, 8 bases remained unmatched. As DNA, the CDR3 is TGTGCCAGCACCAAGGACAGGAGACCCTACGAGCAGTACTTC. Residues: CASTKDRRPYEQYF.

V gene TRBV5-1 combines with J gene TRBJ2-2; TRBD1 aligns across 9 bases. V trimming: 5 bases; J trimming: 6 bases; junction bases outside the gene matches: 5. The CDR3 consists of 14 residues. Germline-derived CDR1 and CDR2 are SGHRS and YFSETQ. The CDR3 DNA reads as TGCGCCAGCAGGGTGACAGGGGGAGCCGGGGAGCTGTTTTTT. Translation gives CASRVTGGAGELFF. Supplemented by reference TRBV5-1 and TRBJ2-2, the full variable domain reads KAGVTQTPRYLIKTRGQQVTLSCSPISGHRSVSWYQQTPGQGLQFLFEYFSETQRNKGNFPGRFSGRQFSNSRSEMNVSTLELGDSALYLCASRVTGGAGELFFGEGSRLTVL.

This rearrangement joins TRBV28 to TRBJ2-5; 9 bases fit TRBD1. J lost 4 bases, V lost 3 bases, and 6 bases had no gene match. The CDR3 contains 15 residues. The germline V gene encodes CDR1 MDHEN and CDR2 SYDVKM. The CDR3 nucleotides are TGTGCCAGCAGTTTGGCTACAGGGGGCAGAGAGACCCAGTACTTC. It specifies CASSLATGGRETQYF.

The V and J genes are TRBV7-9 and TRBJ2-5; tentatively, D is TRBD1 (6 bases). V gave up 4 bases and J gave up 1 base, with 13 bases separating them. This CDR3 comprises 15 residues. CDR1 is SEHNR and CDR2 is FQNEAQ in the germline V gene (reference sequence). CDR3 bases: TGTGCCAGCAGCTCACCCTCGGACAGCCAAGAGACCCAGTACTTC. It yields the protein CASSSPSDSQETQYF.

The rearrangement joins TRBV20-1 to TRBJ1-2; no firm D call. V was shortened by 5 bases and J by 9 bases, with 13 bases between the two germline ends. The CDR3 sequence is 11 residues long. Germline V gene sequence: CDR1 DFQATT, CDR2 SNEGSKA (reference sequence). The CDR3 is CSAPLGARYTF. CDR3 DNA sequence: TGCAGTGCTCCTCTCGGAGCGCGCTACACCTTC.

The genes are TRBV27 and TRBJ2-7; 9 positions agree with TRBD2. The CDR3 totals 15 residues. V dropped 6 bases and J dropped 3; count of bases not matched to a gene: 9. Germline CDR1 and CDR2: MNHEY and SMNVEV (reference sequence). The CDR3 here is CASRVLAGGFYEQYF. In nucleotides, the CDR3 is TGTGCCAGCAGGGTACTAGCGGGCGGGTTCTACGAGCAGTACTTC.

The rearrangement uses TRBV28 and TRBJ1-5; D is possibly TRBD1 (5 bases). This CDR3 contains 15 residues. V lost 7 bases and J 2 bases, leaving 15 bases between the germline ends. The V gene's germline CDR1 is MDHEN and CDR2 SYDVKM. CDR3 in DNA: TGTGCCAGCAAATCAGGGTCGGGAGGCAATCAGCCCCAGCATTTT. Translating it yields CASKSGSGGNQPQHF.

V gene TRBV27 combines with J gene TRBJ1-5; TRBD1 is a possible D gene (5 bases). This CDR3 spans 14 amino acids. In germline, CDR1 is MNHEY, CDR2 SMNVEV (reference sequence). V was trimmed by 5 bases and J by 6 bases, leaving 14 bases between them. Here the CDR3 DNA reads TGTGCCAGCAGTCCCTCAGGGTACGGTCAGCCCCAGCATTTT. Its protein is CASSPSGYGQPQHF.

The J gene is TRBJ2-1, the V gene TRBV24-1; 9 nucleotides line up with TRBD2. CDR3 length: 15 amino acids. V gave up 5 bases and J gave up 4 bases; unmatched junction bases: 5. CDR1 KGHDR and CDR2 SFDVKD come from the germline V gene. CDR3 sequence: CATSAMTSGYNEQFF. The DNA for the CDR3 is TGTGCCACCAGTGCCATGACTAGCGGATACAATGAGCAGTTCTTC.

V usage is TRBV4-2 and J usage is TRBJ2-7; D is unclear. CDR3 length equals 16 residues. The germline V and J ends were trimmed by 4 bases and 0 bases, with 16 bases remaining between them. From germline, CDR1 is LGHNA and CDR2 YNFKEQ. The CDR3 nucleotides read TGTGCCAGCAGCCGAAGACCTATACAGAGCTCCTACGAGCAGTACTTC. Translating gives CASSRRPIQSSYEQYF.

V and J are TRBV12-3 or TRBV12-4 and TRBJ1-3; D may be TRBD1 (5 bases). Trimming left V 5 bases short and J 7 bases short, with 12 bases between. The CDR3 extends over 13 amino acids. The CDR3 sequence is CASSRQYQNTIYF. The CDR3 DNA follows: TGTGCCAGCAGTAGACAGTACCAGAACACCATATATTTT.

The V call is TRBV6-2 or TRBV6-3, the J call TRBJ1-1, with 8 bases matching TRBD1. V was clipped by 4 bases and J by 3 bases; unmatched bases: 4. The CDR3 sequence is 14 residues long. Per germline, CDR1 MNHEY and CDR2 SVGEGT. CDR3 DNA sequence: TGTGCCAGCAGTTCAGGGGGCCTGGACACTGAAGCTTTCTTT. Its translation: CASSSGGLDTEAFF.